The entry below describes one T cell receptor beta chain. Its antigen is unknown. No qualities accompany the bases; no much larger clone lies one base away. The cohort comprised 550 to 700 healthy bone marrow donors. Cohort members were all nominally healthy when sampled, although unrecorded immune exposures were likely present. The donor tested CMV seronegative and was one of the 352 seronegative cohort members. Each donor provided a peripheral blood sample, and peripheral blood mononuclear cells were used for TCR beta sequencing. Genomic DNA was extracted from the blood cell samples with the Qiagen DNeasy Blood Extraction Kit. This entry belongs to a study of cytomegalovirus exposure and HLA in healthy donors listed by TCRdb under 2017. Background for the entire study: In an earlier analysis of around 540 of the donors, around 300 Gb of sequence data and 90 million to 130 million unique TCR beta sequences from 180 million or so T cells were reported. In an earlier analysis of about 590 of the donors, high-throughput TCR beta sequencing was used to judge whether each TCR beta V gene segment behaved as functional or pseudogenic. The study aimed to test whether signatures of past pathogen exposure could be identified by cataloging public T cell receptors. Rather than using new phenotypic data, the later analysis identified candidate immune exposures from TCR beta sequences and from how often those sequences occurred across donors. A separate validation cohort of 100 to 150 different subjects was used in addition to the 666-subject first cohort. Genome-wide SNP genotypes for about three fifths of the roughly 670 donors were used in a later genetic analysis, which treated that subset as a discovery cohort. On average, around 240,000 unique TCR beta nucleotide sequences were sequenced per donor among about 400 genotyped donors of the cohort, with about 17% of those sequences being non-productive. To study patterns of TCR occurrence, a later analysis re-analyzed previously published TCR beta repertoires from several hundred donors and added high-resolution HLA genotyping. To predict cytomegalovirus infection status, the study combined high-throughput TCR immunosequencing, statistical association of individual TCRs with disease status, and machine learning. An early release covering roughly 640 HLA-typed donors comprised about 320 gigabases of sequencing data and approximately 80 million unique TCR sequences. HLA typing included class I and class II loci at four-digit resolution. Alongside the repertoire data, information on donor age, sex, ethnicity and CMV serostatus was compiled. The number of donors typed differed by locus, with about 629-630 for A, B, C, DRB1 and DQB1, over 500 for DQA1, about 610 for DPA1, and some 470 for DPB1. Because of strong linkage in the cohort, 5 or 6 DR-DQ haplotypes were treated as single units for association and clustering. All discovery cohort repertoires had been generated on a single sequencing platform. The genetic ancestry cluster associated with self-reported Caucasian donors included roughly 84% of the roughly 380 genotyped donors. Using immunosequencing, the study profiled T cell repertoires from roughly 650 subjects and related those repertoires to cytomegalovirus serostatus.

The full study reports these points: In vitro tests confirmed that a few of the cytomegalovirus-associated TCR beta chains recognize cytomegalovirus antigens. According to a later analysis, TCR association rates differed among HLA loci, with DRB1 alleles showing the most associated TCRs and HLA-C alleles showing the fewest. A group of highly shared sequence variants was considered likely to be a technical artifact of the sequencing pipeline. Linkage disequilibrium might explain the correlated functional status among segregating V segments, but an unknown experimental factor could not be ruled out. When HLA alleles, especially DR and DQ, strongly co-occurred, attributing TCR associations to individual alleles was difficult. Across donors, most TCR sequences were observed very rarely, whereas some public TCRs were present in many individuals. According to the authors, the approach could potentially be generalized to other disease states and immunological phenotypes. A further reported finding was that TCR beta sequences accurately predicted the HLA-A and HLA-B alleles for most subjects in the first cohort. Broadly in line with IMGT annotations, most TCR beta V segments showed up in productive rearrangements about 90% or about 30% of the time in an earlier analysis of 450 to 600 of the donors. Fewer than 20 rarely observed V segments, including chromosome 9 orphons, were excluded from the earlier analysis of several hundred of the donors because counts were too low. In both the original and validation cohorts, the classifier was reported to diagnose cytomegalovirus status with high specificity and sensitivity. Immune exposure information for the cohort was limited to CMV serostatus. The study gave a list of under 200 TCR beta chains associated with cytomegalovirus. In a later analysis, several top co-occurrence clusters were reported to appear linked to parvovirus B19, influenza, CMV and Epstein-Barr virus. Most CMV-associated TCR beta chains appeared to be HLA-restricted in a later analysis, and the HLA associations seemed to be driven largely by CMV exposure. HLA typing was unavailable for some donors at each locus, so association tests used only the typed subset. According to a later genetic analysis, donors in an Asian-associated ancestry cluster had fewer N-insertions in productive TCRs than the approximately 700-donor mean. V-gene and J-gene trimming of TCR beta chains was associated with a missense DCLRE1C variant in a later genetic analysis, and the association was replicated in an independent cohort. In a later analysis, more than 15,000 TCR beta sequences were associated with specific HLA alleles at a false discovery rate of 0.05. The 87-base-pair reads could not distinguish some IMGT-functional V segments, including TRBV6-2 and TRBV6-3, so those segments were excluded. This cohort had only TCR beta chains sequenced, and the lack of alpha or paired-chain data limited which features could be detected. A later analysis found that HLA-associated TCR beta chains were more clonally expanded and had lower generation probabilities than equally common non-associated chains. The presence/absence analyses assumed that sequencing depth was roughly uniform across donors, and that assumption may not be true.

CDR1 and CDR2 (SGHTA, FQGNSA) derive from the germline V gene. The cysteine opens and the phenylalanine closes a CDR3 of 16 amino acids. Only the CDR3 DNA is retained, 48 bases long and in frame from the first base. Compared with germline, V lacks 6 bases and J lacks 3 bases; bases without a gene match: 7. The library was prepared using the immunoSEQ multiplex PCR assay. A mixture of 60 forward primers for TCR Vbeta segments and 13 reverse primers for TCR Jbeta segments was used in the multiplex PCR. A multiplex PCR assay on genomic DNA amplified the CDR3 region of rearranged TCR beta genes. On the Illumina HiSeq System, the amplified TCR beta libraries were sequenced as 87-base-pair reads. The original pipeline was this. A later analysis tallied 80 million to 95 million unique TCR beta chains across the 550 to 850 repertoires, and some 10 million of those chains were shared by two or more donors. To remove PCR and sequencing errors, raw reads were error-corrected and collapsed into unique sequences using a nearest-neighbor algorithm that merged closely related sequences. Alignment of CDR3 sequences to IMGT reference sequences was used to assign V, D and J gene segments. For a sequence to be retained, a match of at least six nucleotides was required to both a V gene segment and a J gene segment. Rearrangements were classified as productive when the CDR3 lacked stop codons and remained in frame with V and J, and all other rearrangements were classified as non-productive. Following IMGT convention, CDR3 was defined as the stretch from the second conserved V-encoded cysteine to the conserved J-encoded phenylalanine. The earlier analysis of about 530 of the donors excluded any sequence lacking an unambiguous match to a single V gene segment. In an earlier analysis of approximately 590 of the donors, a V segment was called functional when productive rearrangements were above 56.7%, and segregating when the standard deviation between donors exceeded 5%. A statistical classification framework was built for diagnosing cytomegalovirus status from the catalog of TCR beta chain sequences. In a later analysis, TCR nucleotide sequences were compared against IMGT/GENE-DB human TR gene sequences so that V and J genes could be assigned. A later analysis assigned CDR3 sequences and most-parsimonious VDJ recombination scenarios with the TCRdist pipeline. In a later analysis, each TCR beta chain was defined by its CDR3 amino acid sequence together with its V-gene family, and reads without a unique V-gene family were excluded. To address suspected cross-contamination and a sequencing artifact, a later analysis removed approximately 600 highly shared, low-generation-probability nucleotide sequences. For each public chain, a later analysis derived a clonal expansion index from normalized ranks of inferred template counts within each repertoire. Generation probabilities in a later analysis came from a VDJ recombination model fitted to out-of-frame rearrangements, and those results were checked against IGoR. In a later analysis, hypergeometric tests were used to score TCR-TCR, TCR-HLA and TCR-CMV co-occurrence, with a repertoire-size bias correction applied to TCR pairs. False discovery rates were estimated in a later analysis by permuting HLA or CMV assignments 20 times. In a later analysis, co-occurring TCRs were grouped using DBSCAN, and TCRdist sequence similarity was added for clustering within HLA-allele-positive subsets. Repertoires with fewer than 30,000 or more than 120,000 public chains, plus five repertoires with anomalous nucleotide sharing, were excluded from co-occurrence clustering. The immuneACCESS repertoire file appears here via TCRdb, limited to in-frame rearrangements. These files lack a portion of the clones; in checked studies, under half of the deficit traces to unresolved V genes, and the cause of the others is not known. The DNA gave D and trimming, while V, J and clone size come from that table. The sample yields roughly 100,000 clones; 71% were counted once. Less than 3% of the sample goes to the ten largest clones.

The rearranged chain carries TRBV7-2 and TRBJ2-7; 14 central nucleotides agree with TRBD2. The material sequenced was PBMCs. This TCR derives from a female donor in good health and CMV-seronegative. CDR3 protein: CASRRPGLAGGYEQYF. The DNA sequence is TGTGCCAGCAGGCGACCCGGACTAGCGGGGGGCTACGAGCAGTACTTC.